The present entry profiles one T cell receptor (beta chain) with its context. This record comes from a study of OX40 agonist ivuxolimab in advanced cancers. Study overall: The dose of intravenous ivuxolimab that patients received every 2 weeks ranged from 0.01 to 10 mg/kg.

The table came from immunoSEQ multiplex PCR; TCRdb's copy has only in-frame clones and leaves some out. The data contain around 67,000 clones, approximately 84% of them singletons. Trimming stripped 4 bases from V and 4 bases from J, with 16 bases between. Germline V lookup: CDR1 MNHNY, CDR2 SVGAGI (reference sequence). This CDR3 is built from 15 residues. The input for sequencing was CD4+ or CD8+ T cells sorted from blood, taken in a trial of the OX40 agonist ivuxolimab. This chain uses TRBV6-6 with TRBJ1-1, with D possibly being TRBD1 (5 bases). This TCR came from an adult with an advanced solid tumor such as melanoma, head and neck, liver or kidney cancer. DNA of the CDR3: TGTGCCAGCAGTTCTTCAGGGCCGTGGGGCACTGAAGCTTTCTTT. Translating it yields CASSSSGPWGTEAFF.